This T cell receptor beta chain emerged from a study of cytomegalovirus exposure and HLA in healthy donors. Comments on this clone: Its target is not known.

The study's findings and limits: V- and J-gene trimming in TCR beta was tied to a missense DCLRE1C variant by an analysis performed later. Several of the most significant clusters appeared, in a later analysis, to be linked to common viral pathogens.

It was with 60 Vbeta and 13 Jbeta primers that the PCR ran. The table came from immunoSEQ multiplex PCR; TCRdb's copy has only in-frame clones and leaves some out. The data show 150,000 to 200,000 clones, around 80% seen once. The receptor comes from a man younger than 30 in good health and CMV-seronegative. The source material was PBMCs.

In DNA form, the CDR3 reads TGTGCCAGCAGCTCCCCCGGGACTAGCGGAGAAGAGACCCAGTACTTC. Translating it yields CASSSPGTSGEETQYF. This chain links TRBV5-6 with TRBJ2-5; 11 nucleotides match TRBD2. The CDR3 loop spans 16 amino acids. Trimming removed 3 bases from V and 3 bases from J; junction bases left unmatched: 7. Germline V CDR1 and CDR2: SGHDT, YYEEEE.